The T cell receptor beta chain under discussion was sequenced for a study of patients and donors after allogeneic stem cell transplantation. The ends were cut back, 1 base at V and 2 bases at J, with 21 bases in the middle. There are 18 residues in the CDR3. Germline V gives CDR1 KGHSH, CDR2 LQKENI. TCRdb recomputed calls from the RT-PCR reads with MiXCR, one row per CDR3 protein. The table has more than 150,000 distinct CDR3 sequences, approximately 41% seen once; the top ten hold about 30%. The source is a human donor who was either an allogeneic HSCT recipient or a stem cell or donor lymphocyte infusion donor (not recorded which). It is not recorded whose cells these are; they may come from a transplant donor. The chain recombines TRBV18 with TRBJ2-7; a weak D match, TRBD1 (5 bases). Sequenced: blood, either unsorted or a sorted T cell fraction (not recorded which). For the CDR3, the DNA is TGTGCCAGCTCACCACTTTCTGATGGCGCAGGGCTAGCCTACGAGCAGTACTTC. The encoded protein is CASSPLSDGAGLAYEQYF. The full variable domain, with the rest looked up from reference TRBV18 and TRBJ2-7, is NAGVMQNPRHLVRRRGQEARLRCSPMKGHSHVYWYRQLPEEGLKFMVYLQKENIIDESGMPKERFSAEFPKEGPSILRIQQVVRGDSAAYFCASSPLSDGAGLAYEQYFGPGTRLTVT.